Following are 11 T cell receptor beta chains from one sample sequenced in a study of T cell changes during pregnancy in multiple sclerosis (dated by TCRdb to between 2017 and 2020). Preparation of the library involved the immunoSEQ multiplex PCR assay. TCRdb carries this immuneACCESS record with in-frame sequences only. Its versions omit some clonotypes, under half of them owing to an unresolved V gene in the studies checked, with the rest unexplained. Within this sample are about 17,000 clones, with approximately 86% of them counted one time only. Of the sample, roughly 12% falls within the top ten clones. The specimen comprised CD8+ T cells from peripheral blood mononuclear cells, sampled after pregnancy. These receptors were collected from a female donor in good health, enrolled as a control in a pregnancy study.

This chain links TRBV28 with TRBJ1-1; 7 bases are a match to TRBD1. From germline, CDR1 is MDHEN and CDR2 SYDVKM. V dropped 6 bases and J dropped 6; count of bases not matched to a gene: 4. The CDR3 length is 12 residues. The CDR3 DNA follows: TGTGCCAGCAGATCCGGGACAGCTGAAGCTTTCTTT. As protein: CASRSGTAEAFF. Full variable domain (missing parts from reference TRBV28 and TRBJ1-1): DVKVTQSSRYLVKRTGEKVFLECVQDMDHENMFWYRQDPGLGLRLIYFSYDVKMKEKGDIPEGYSVSREKKERFSLILESASTNQTSMYLCASRSGTAEAFFGQGTRLTVV.

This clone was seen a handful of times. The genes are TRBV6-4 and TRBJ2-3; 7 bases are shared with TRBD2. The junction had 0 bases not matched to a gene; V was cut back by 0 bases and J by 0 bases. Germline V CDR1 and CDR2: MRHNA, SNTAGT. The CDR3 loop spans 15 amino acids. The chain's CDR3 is CASSDSRGSTDTQYF. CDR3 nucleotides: TGTGCCAGCAGTGACTCGCGGGGGAGCACAGATACGCAGTATTTT.

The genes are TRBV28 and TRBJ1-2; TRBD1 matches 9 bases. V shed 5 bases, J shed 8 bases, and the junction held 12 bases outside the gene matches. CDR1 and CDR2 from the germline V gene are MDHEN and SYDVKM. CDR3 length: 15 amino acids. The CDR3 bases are TGTGCCAGCAGTGCTAGGGACAGGGCGCCTGAAGGCTACACCTTC. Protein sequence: CASSARDRAPEGYTF.

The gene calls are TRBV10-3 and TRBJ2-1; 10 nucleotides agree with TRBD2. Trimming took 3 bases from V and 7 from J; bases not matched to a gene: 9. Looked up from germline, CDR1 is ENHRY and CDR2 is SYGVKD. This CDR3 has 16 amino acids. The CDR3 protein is CAISESLAGEWNEQFF. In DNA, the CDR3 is TGTGCCATCAGTGAATCGCTAGCGGGAGAGTGGAATGAGCAGTTCTTC.

The CDR3 loop is CASIAGTPGGAFF. CDR3 nucleotide sequence: TGTGCCAGTATTGCCGGGACTCCTGGGGGGGCTTTCTTT. The chain is built from TRBV19 and TRBJ1-1, with D maybe TRBD1 (5 bases). CDR3 size: 13 residues. V dropped 7 bases and J dropped 11 bases, with 20 bases sitting between them. Germline V CDR1 and CDR2: LNHDA, SQIVND (reference sequence). The full variable domain, with the rest looked up from reference TRBV19 and TRBJ1-1, is DGGITQSPKYLFRKEGQNVTLSCEQNLNHDAMYWYRQDPGQGLRLIYYSQIVNDFQKGDIAEGYSVSREKKESFPLTVTSAQKNPTAFYLCASIAGTPGGAFFGQGTRLTVV.

CDR3 amino acids: CASSSNGQKNTEAFF. The CDR3 nucleotides read TGTGCCAGCAGCTCCAACGGACAGAAGAACACTGAAGCTTTCTTT. The chain joins TRBV7-2 to TRBJ1-1, with D perhaps TRBD1 (6 bases). This CDR3 contains 15 residues. V was pared by 4 bases and J by 1 base, with 13 bases between. Per the germline V gene, CDR1 is SGHTA and CDR2 is FQGNSA.

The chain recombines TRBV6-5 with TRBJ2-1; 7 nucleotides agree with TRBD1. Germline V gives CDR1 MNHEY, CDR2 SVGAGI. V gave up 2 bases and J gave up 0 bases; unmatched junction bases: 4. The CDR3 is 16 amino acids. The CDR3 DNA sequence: TGTGCCAGCAGTTACGAAGGGGGCGGCTCCTACAATGAGCAGTTCTTC. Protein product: CASSYEGGGSYNEQFF.

The CDR3 DNA reads as TGTGCCAGCAGCTTCAGGGGCCGTCTTCGCACAGATACGCAGTATTTT. It is translated as CASSFRGRLRTDTQYF. This chain connects TRBV11-2 to TRBJ2-3, with TRBD1 as a possible D gene (6 bases). Germline CDR1 reads SGHAT; CDR2 reads FQNNGV. Trimming pared 3 bases from V and 1 base from J, leaving 14 bases between. The CDR3 sequence is 16 residues long.

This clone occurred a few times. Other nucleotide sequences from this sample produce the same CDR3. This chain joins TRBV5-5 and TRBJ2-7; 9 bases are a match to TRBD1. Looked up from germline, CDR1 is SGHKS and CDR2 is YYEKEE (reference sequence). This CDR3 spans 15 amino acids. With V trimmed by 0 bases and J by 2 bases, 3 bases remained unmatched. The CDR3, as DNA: TGTGCCAGCAGCTTGGGGGGGGACAGGGCCTACGAGCAGTACTTC. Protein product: CASSLGGDRAYEQYF. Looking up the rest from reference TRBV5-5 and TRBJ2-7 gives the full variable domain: DAGVTQSPTHLIKTRGQQVTLRCSPISGHKSVSWYQQVLGQGPQFIFQYYEKEERGRGNFPDRFSARQFPNYSSELNVNALLLGDSALYLCASSLGGDRAYEQYFGPGTRLTVT.

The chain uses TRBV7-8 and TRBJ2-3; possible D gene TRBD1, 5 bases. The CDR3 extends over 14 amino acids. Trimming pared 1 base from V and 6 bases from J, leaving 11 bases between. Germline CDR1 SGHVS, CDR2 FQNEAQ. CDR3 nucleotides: TGTGCCAGCAGCTTAGATCCAGGGATGGATACGCAGTATTTT. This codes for CASSLDPGMDTQYF.

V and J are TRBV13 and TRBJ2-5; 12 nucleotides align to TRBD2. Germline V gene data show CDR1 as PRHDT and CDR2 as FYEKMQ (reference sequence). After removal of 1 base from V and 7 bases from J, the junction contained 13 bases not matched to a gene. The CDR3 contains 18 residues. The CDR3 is CASSLVGTSGHPSGTQYF. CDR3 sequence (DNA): TGTGCCAGCAGCTTAGTGGGGACTAGCGGGCACCCTTCGGGGACCCAGTACTTC. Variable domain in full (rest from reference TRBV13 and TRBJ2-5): AAGVIQSPRHLIKEKRETATLKCYPIPRHDTVYWYQQGPGQDPQFLISFYEKMQSDKGSIPDRFSAQQFSDYHSELNMSSLELGDSALYFCASSLVGTSGHPSGTQYFGPGTRLLVL.